Presented here are 4 T cell receptor beta chains from one specimen sequenced in a study of glioma-infiltrating T cells. Using RNA template, CDR3s of TCR alpha and beta were amplified with iRepertoire arm-PCR. MiXCR, applied by TCRdb to the multiplex PCR reads, yields one record per CDR3 protein. Here the sample spans approximately 120,000 distinct CDR3 sequences, about 25% being singletons. The specimen was glioma tissue, nonneoplastic brain tissue, or PBMCs (not recorded which). Receptors originate from a human donor with low-grade glioma or glioblastoma, undergoing nonglioma brain surgery, or in good health (not recorded which).

This clonotype occurred many times. The CDR3 region has the DNA TGTGCCAGCAGCCTTTCCGGGACAGGGTACGAGCAGTACTTC. The encoded protein is CASSLSGTGYEQYF. This chain links TRBV7-2 with TRBJ2-7; 9 bases are shared with TRBD1. The CDR3 spans 14 residues. With 5 bases clipped from V and 4 bases from J, the junction kept 6 bases outside the gene matches. Germline CDR1 SGHTA, CDR2 FQGNSA.

Many counts were recorded for this clonotype. V gene TRBV14 combines with J gene TRBJ2-7, with D perhaps matching TRBD2 (5 bases). The germline V gene has CDR1 SGHDN and CDR2 FVKESK. This CDR3 is 12 amino acids long. The V and J ends lost 5 bases and 0 bases respectively, with 5 bases between them. In nucleotides, the CDR3 is TGTGCCAGCAGCGGGAGCTCCTACGAGCAGTACTTC. As protein: CASSGSSYEQYF.

The J gene is TRBJ2-7, the V gene TRBV7-8; D is perhaps TRBD1 (5 bases). Trimming removed 2 bases from V and 6 bases from J, with 17 bases in between. Looked up from germline, CDR1 is SGHVS and CDR2 is FQNEAQ. The CDR3 spans 15 residues. In DNA form, the CDR3 reads TGTGCCAGCAGCTTAAGTTTCCAGGGAATGGGCGAGCAGTACTTC. Residues: CASSLSFQGMGEQYF.

In regard to this clonotype: At one end the junction does not follow the germline gene, possibly because of a read error. CDR3 amino acids: CSSAGAQETQYF. Written as DNA, the CDR3 is TGTTCCAGTGCAGGGGCCCAAGAGACCCAGTACTTC. The chain joins TRBV6-2 or TRBV6-3 to TRBJ2-5, with D possibly matching TRBD1 (6 bases). The CDR3 has 12 amino acids. The germline gives CDR1 MNHEY, CDR2 SVGEGT.